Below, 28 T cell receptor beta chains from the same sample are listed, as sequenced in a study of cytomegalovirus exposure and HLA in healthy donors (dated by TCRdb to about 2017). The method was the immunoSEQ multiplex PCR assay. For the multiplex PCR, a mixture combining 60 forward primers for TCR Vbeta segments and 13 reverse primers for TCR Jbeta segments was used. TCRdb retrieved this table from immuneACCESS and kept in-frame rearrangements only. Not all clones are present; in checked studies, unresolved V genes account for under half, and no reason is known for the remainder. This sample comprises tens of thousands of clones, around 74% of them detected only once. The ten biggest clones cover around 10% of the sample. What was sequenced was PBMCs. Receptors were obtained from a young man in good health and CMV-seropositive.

In nucleotides, the CDR3 is TGTGCCAGCAGCCGTACTGACAGGGTAGATGAAAAACTGTTTTTT. Translated, it gives CASSRTDRVDEKLFF. The gene calls are TRBV9 and TRBJ1-4, with 7 bases matching TRBD1. Germline CDR1 reads SGDLS; CDR2 reads YYNGEE. The CDR3 is 15 amino acids. The junction had 9 bases not matched to a gene; V was cut back by 4 bases and J by 6 bases.

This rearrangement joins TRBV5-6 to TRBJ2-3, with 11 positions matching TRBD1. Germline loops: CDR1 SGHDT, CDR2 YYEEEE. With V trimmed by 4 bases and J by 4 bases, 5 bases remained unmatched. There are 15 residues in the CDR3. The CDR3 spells CASSRTGGASDTQYF. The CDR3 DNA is TGTGCCAGCAGCCGGACAGGGGGCGCATCAGATACGCAGTATTTT. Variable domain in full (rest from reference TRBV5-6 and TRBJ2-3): DAGVTQSPTHLIKTRGQQVTLRCSPKSGHDTVSWYQQALGQGPQFIFQYYEEEERQRGNFPDRFSGHQFPNYSSELNVNALLLGDSALYLCASSRTGGASDTQYFGPGTRLTVL.

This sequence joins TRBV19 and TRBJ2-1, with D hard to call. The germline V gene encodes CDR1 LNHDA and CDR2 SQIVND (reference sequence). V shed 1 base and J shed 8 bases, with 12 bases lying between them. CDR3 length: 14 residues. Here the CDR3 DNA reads TGTGCCAGTAGTATAGGGAGCGTTGTGGATGAGCAGTTCTTC. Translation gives CASSIGSVVDEQFF.

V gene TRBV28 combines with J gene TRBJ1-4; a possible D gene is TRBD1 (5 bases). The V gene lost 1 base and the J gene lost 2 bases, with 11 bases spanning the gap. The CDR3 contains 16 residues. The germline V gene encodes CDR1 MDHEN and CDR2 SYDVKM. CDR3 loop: CASSLFQGGTNEKLFF. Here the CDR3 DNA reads TGTGCCAGCAGTTTATTCCAGGGAGGGACTAATGAAAAACTGTTTTTT.

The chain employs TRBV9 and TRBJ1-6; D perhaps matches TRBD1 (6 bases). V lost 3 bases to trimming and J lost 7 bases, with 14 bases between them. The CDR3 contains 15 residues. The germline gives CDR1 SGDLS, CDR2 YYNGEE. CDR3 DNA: TGTGCCAGCAGCGGGCTGACAGGACCCAATTCACCCCTCCACTTT. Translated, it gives CASSGLTGPNSPLHF.

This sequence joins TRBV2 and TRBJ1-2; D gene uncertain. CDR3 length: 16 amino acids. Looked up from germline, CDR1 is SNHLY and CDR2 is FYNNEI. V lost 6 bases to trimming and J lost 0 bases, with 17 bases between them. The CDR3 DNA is TGTGCCAGCAGGAAGATCCGCGGCAATTCTAACTATGGCTACACCTTC. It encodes CASRKIRGNSNYGYTF.

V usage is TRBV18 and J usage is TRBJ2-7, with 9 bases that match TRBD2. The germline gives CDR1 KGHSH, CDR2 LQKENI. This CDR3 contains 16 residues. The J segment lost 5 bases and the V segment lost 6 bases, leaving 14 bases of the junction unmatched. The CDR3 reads CASSPRAVAGVHEQYF. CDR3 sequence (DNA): TGTGCCAGCTCGCCTCGGGCGGTAGCGGGGGTCCACGAGCAGTACTTC.

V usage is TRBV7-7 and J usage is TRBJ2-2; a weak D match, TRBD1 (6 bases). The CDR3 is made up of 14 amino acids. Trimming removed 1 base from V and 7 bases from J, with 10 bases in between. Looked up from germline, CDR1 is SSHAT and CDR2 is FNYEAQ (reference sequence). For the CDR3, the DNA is TGTGCCAGCAGCTTAGGGCAGGGGATCGGGGAGCTGTTTTTT. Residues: CASSLGQGIGELFF.

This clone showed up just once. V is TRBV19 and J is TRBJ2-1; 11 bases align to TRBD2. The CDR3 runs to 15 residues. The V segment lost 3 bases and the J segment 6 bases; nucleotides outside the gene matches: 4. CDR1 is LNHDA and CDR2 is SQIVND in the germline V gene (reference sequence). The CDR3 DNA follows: TGTGCCAGTAGTATTATAGCGGGGGGGCTCAATGAGCAGTTCTTC. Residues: CASSIIAGGLNEQFF.

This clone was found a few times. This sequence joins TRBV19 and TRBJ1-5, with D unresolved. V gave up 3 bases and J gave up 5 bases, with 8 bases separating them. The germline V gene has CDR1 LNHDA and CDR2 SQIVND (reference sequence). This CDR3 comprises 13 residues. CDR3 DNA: TGTGCCAGTAGTATCGGGCGGGATCAGCCCCAGCATTTT. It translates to CASSIGRDQPQHF.

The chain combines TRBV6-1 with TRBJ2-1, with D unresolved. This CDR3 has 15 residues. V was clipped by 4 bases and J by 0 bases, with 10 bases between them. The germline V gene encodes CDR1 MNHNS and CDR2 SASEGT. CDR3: CASSGALSSYNEQFF. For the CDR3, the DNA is TGTGCCAGCAGTGGTGCTCTAAGCTCCTACAATGAGCAGTTCTTC.

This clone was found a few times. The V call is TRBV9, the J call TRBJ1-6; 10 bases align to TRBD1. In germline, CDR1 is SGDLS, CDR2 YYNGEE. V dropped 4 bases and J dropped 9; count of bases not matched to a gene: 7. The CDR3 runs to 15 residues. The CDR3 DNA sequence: TGTGCCAGCAGCCTTGGGGGGGACAGGGGTTCACCCCTCCACTTT. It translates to CASSLGGDRGSPLHF.

The CDR3 sequence is CASSFGTGAFGELFF. As DNA, the CDR3 is TGTGCCAGCAGCTTCGGGACAGGGGCGTTCGGGGAGCTGTTTTTT. V and J are TRBV7-3 and TRBJ2-2; 10 bases are shared with TRBD1. The V segment lost 3 bases and the J segment 7 bases; nucleotides outside the gene matches: 5. This CDR3 has 15 residues. Germline loops: CDR1 SGHTA, CDR2 FQGTGA.

The CDR3 spells CATSRTGGAKNSPLHF. CDR3 coding DNA: TGTGCCACCAGCAGAACTGGGGGCGCAAAGAATTCACCCCTCCACTTT. The chain recombines TRBV15 with TRBJ1-6; a possible D gene is TRBD1 (6 bases). CDR3 length equals 16 residues. Germline V gene sequence: CDR1 LNHNV, CDR2 YYDKDF (reference sequence). Deletions cut 2 bases from V and 7 bases from J, with 15 bases between.

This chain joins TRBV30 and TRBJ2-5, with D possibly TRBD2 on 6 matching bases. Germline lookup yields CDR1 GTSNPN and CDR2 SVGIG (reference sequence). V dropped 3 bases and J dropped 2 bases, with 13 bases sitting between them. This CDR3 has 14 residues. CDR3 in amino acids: CAWSGTSFQETQYF. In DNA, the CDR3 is TGTGCCTGGAGCGGTACTAGCTTTCAAGAGACCCAGTACTTC.

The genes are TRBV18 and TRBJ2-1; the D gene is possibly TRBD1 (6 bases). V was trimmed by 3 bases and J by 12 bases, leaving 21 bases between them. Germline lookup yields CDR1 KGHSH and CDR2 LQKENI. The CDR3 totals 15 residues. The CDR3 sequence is CASSPTGTQILVQFF. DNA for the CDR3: TGTGCCAGCTCACCCACCGGGACACAGATCCTAGTGCAGTTCTTC.

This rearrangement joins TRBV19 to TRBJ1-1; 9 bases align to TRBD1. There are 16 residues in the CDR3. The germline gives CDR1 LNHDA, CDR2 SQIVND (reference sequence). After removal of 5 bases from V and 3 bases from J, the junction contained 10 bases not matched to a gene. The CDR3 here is CASSPNTGGADTEAFF. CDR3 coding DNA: TGTGCCAGTAGTCCTAACACAGGGGGCGCGGACACTGAAGCTTTCTTT.

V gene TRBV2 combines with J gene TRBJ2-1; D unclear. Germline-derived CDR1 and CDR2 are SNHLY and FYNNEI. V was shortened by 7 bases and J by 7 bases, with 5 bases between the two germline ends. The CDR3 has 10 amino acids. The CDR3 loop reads CASNGNEQFF. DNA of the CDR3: TGTGCCAGCAACGGGAATGAGCAGTTCTTC.

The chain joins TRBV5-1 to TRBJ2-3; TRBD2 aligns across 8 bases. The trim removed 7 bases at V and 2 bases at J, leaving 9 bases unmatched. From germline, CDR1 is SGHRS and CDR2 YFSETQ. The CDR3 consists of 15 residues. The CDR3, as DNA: TGCGCCAGCCTGCCGGGGGGGGCCTCCACAGATACGCAGTATTTT. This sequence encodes CASLPGGASTDTQYF.

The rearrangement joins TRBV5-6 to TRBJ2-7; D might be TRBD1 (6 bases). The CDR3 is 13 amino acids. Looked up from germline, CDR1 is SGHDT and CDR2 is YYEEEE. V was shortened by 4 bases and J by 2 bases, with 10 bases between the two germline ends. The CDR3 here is CASSTGQPYEQYF. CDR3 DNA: TGTGCCAGCAGCACAGGACAGCCCTACGAGCAGTACTTC.

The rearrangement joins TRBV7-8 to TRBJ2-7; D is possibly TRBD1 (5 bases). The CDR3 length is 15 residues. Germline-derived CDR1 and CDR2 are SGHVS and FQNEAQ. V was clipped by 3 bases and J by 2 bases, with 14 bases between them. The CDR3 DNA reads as TGTGCCAGCAGCTTTAAGACAGAGGCGGCCTACGAGCAGTACTTC. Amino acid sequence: CASSFKTEAAYEQYF.

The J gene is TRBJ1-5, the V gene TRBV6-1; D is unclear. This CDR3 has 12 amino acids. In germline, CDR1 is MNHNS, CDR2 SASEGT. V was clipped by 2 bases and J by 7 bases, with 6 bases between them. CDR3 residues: CASSEWPQPQHF. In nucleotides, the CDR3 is TGTGCCAGCAGTGAATGGCCCCAGCCCCAGCATTTT.

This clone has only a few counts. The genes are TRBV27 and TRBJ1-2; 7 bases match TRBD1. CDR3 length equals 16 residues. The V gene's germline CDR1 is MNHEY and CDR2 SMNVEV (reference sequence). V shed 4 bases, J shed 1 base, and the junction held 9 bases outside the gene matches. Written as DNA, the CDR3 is TGTGCCAGCAGTTCTGGGGACAGTCTAATTAACTATGGCTACACCTTC. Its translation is CASSSGDSLINYGYTF.

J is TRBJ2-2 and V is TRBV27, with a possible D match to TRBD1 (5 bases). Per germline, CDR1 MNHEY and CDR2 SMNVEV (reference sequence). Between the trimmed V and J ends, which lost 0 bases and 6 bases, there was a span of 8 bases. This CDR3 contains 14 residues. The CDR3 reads CASSLSSGSGELFF. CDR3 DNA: TGTGCCAGCAGTTTATCGTCAGGGTCCGGGGAGCTGTTTTTT.

DNA of the CDR3: TGTGCCAGCAGACAGATAAGCACAGATACGCAGTATTTT. This codes for CASRQISTDTQYF. The chain has TRBV6-5 and TRBJ2-3; D is uncertain. V was cut by 6 bases and J by 0 bases, with 7 bases left in between. Germline V CDR1 and CDR2: MNHEY, SVGAGI. This CDR3 region has 13 residues.

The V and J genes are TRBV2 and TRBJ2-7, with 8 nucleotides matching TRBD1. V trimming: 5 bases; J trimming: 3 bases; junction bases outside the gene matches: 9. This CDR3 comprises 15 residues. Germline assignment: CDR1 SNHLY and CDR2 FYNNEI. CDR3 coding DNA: TGTGCCAGCAGTCGAAGTCCCGGGACAGGCTACGAGCAGTACTTC. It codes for CASSRSPGTGYEQYF.

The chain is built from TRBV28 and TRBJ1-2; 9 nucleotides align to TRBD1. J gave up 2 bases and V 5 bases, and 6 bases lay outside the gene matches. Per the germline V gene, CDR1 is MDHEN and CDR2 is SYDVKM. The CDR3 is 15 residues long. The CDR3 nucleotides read TGTGCCAGCAGTCGACAGGGACAGGGAAACTATGGCTACACCTTC. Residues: CASSRQGQGNYGYTF.

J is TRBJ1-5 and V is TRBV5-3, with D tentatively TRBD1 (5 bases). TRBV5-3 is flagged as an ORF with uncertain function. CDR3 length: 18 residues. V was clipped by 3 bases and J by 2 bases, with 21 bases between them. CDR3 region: CARSSFYPRQGGNQPQHF. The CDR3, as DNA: TGTGCCAGAAGCTCTTTTTACCCGCGTCAGGGCGGCAATCAGCCCCAGCATTTT.